The present entry profiles one T cell receptor (beta chain) with its context. The trim removed 6 bases at V and 5 bases at J, leaving 3 bases unmatched. This CDR3 spans 12 amino acids. Germline CDR1 SQVTM, CDR2 ANQGSEA. These data are taken from a study of blood T cell repertoires in COVID-19. Enrolment of Seattle patients took place during active infection, and they were followed longitudinally. The repertoire was sequenced with immunoSEQ multiplex PCR; TCRdb's copy has only in-frame clones and lacks some. The sample lists fewer than 200,000 clones, around 83% occurring once. Sequencing input: peripheral blood. The receptor's source is a woman between 65 and 79 years old with COVID-19, enrolled during active disease. The rearrangement joins TRBV29-1 to TRBJ1-2; 10 bases agree with TRBD1. The CDR3 loop reads CSVGDRGYGYTF. As DNA, the CDR3 is TGCAGCGTGGGGGACAGGGGATATGGCTACACCTTC.